Each of the 32 T cell receptor beta chains below was sequenced from the same sample in a study of T cell therapy after organ transplantation. Antigens of these TCRs are unknown. This sample's time point: 4-8 weeks after completion of therapy. Sequenced by immunoSEQ multiplex PCR; TCRdb stores in-frame clones only, minus some. The sample consists of some 6,000 clones, approximately 69% of them appearing once. The sequencing here drew on CD8+ T cells from blood, taken after autologous CMV-specific T cell therapy. The receptor set was obtained from a human patient who had received a solid organ transplant and had CMV disease. Some T cells may trace back to the graft donor.

This chain links TRBV11-3 with TRBJ2-1, with 13 bases lining up with TRBD2. With V trimmed by 4 bases and J by 7 bases, 4 bases remained unmatched. CDR1 and CDR2 from the germline V gene are SGHNT and YENEEA. There are 15 residues in the CDR3. In nucleotides, the CDR3 is TGTGCCAGCAGCTCGACTAGCGGGAGGTTGAATGAGCAGTTCTTC. The encoded protein is CASSSTSGRLNEQFF.

V is TRBV29-1 and J is TRBJ2-7; D is possibly TRBD1 or TRBD2 (6 bases each). With 7 bases removed from V and 2 bases from J, the gap between germline ends came to 15 bases. Germline V gene lookup returns CDR1 SQVTM and CDR2 ANQGSEA. The CDR3 covers 13 residues. The CDR3 reads CSAGGGNTYEQYF. CDR3 in DNA: TGCAGCGCCGGAGGGGGGAATACCTACGAGCAGTACTTC.

The chain carries TRBV6-5 and TRBJ1-2, with no clear D. V shed 6 bases and J shed 6 bases, with 14 bases lying between them. The germline V gene encodes CDR1 MNHEY and CDR2 SVGAGI. The CDR3 has 13 amino acids. The CDR3 coding sequence is TGTGCCAGCAGCCCCGGGCCGAAGAATGGCTACACCTTC. It encodes CASSPGPKNGYTF.

This rearrangement joins TRBV28 to TRBJ2-3; D remains ambiguous. CDR1 and CDR2 from the germline V gene are MDHEN and SYDVKM. V was shortened by 6 bases and J by 1 base, with 17 bases between the two germline ends. CDR3 length: 16 residues. The CDR3 loop reads CASSRLVESGTDTQYF. The CDR3 nucleotides are TGTGCCAGCAGCCGCTTAGTCGAGAGTGGCACAGATACGCAGTATTTT.

This clone has only one observation. V is TRBV14 and J is TRBJ1-2; weak D call: TRBD1 (6 bases). V was trimmed by 4 bases and J by 5 bases, leaving 20 bases between them. This CDR3 contains 16 residues. The germline V gene has CDR1 SGHDN and CDR2 FVKESK. The CDR3 nucleotides are TGTGCCAGCAGCCCCGGACAGAGCGTCGGGACATATGGCTACACCTTC. This gives the protein CASSPGQSVGTYGYTF.

This sequence joins TRBV7-3 and TRBJ1-2; the D is unclear. The CDR3 spans 12 residues. CDR1 is SGHTA, CDR2 FQGTGA, per germline. The DNA of the CDR3 is TGTGCAAGTCGAATTAATAGGAGTGGCTACACCTTC. This gives the protein CASRINRSGYTF.

This clone was picked up a small number of times. The genes are TRBV19 and TRBJ1-5, with D possibly matching TRBD1 (6 bases). Germline V gene data show CDR1 as LNHDA and CDR2 as SQIVND (reference sequence). The length of the CDR3 is 13 residues. V was shortened by 1 base and J by 9 bases, with 10 bases between the two germline ends. The CDR3 is CASSIAGGRPQHF. The CDR3, as DNA: TGTGCCAGTAGTATAGCGGGGGGGCGGCCCCAGCATTTT.

The rearrangement joins TRBV7-9 to TRBJ2-2; D uncertain. V lost 1 base to trimming and J lost 0 bases, with 9 bases between them. This CDR3 has 16 residues. CDR1 SEHNR and CDR2 FQNEAQ come from the germline V gene (reference sequence). CDR3 nucleotide sequence: TGTGCCAGCAGCTTAGTGGCGGCCTCGAACACCGGGGAGCTGTTTTTT. This gives the protein CASSLVAASNTGELFF.

The chain employs TRBV4-1 and TRBJ1-5, with a tentative D call TRBD1 (5 bases). This CDR3 has 15 residues. Germline CDR1 is MGHRA and CDR2 is YSYEKL. The V end lost 0 bases, the J end lost 6 bases, and 12 bases lay between the germline ends. The CDR3 loop is CASSQDTGVGQPQHF. The CDR3 DNA sequence: TGCGCCAGCAGCCAAGATACGGGGGTAGGTCAGCCCCAGCATTTT.

This chain joins TRBV29-1 and TRBJ2-7, with TRBD1 matching over 9 bases. The CDR3 runs to 16 residues. CDR1 and CDR2 from the germline V gene are SQVTM and ANQGSEA. The trim removed 2 bases at V and 1 base at J, leaving 9 bases unmatched. The CDR3 coding sequence is TGCAGCGTTGAACAAAGGGGGACAGGGAGGTCCTACGAGCAGTACTTC. The encoded protein is CSVEQRGTGRSYEQYF.

Turning to this clone: One end of the junction fails to match germline, which may point to a read error. The gene calls are TRBV6-5 and TRBJ2-5; no clear D gene. There are 12 residues in the CDR3. CDR1 is MNHEY and CDR2 is SVGAGI in the germline V gene. The CDR3 here is CASSYSKESQYF. CDR3 bases: TGTGCCAGCAGTTACTCGAAAGAGAGCCAGTACTTC.

This clone was found once. The chain uses TRBV6-4 and TRBJ1-5; maybe TRBD1 (6 bases). Trimming removed 5 bases at V and 5 bases at J, with 13 bases between. CDR3 length: 14 amino acids. Germline V gene lookup returns CDR1 MRHNA and CDR2 SNTAGT. The CDR3 protein is CASSSSTGYQPQHF. The CDR3 DNA reads TGTGCCAGCAGTTCCTCGACAGGTTATCAGCCCCAGCATTTT.

J is TRBJ1-1 and V is TRBV4-3, with 8 bases aligning to TRBD1. Germline lookup yields CDR1 LGHNA and CDR2 YSLEER. The J segment lost 5 bases and the V segment lost 4 bases, leaving 15 bases of the junction unmatched. The CDR3 length is 17 residues. The CDR3 region has the DNA TGCGCCAGCAGCCCCCCCCGGACAGGGACGACGGGAACTGAAGCTTTCTTT. This codes for CASSPPRTGTTGTEAFF.

The genes are TRBV20-1 and TRBJ2-7; D is unresolved. V was clipped by 0 bases and J by 5 bases, with 5 bases between them. Per the germline V gene, CDR1 is DFQATT and CDR2 is SNEGSKA (reference sequence). This CDR3 is 11 amino acids long. The CDR3 region is CSARDRNEQYF. The CDR3 DNA reads TGCAGTGCTAGAGACCGAAACGAGCAGTACTTC.

This rearrangement joins TRBV19 to TRBJ1-1; D perhaps matches TRBD1 (5 bases). V dropped 1 base and J dropped 6 bases, with 15 bases sitting between them. The CDR3 length is 15 residues. CDR1 is LNHDA, CDR2 SQIVND, per germline (reference sequence). CDR3 amino acids: CASSIVIQGGAEAFF. The CDR3 DNA sequence: TGTGCCAGTAGTATAGTAATCCAGGGAGGCGCTGAAGCTTTCTTT.

The rearrangement uses TRBV2 and TRBJ2-3, with D possibly matching TRBD2 (5 bases). Germline-derived CDR1 and CDR2 are SNHLY and FYNNEI. Trimming pared 6 bases from V and 2 bases from J, leaving 9 bases between. The CDR3 sequence is 13 residues long. For the CDR3, the DNA is TGTGCCAGCAGGGGAGACAACACAGATACGCAGTATTTT. It encodes CASRGDNTDTQYF.

The CDR3 DNA reads as TGTGCCAGCACCGATGGGGCAGTTGATTACAATCAGCCCCAGCATTTT. This translates into CASTDGAVDYNQPQHF. V gene TRBV2 combines with J gene TRBJ1-5; possible D gene TRBD1, 5 bases. CDR1 SNHLY and CDR2 FYNNEI come from the germline V gene. The CDR3 runs 16 residues. Trimming removed 7 bases from V and 3 bases from J, with 19 bases in between.

V is TRBV6-5 and J is TRBJ1-3, with D possibly TRBD1 on 6 matching bases. Germline V gene sequence: CDR1 MNHEY, CDR2 SVGAGI. The length of the CDR3 is 16 residues. V gave up 0 bases and J gave up 10 bases, with 19 bases separating them. CDR3 amino acids: CASSYSFSDRLRTIYF. The CDR3 nucleotides are TGTGCCAGCAGTTACTCCTTTTCGGACAGACTGAGAACCATATATTTT.

This sequence joins TRBV7-9 and TRBJ2-1; D is unclear. V lost 7 bases to trimming and J lost 6 bases, with 16 bases between them. The CDR3 extends over 14 amino acids. Germline CDR1 reads SEHNR; CDR2 reads FQNEAQ (reference sequence). The CDR3 bases are TGTGCCAGCACCACCGGTGTGGTCAGCAATGAGCAGTTCTTC. This translates into CASTTGVVSNEQFF.

V usage is TRBV28 and J usage is TRBJ2-2, with TRBD1 matching 7 bases. Germline CDR1 MDHEN, CDR2 SYDVKM. After removal of 7 bases from V and 7 bases from J, the junction contained 15 bases not matched to a gene. This CDR3 contains 16 residues. CDR3 residues: CASTIRNRGKGGELFF. The CDR3 region has the DNA TGTGCCAGCACCATACGAAACAGGGGAAAGGGCGGGGAGCTGTTTTTT.

This chain joins TRBV7-9 and TRBJ2-1; possibly TRBD1 for D (5 bases). The CDR3 length is 17 residues. In germline, CDR1 is SEHNR, CDR2 FQNEAQ (reference sequence). The V and J ends lost 5 bases and 8 bases respectively, with 25 bases between them. The CDR3 protein is CASSPPLGAPPLDEQFF. The CDR3 DNA sequence: TGTGCCAGCAGCCCCCCCTTAGGGGCCCCTCCCCTCGATGAGCAGTTCTTC.

The gene calls are TRBV4-2 and TRBJ2-6; 9 nucleotides align to TRBD1. This CDR3 has 18 amino acids. Germline V CDR1 and CDR2: LGHNA, YNFKEQ. Trimming at V came to 3 bases and at J to 4 bases, leaving 10 bases not matched to a gene. The CDR3 coding sequence is TGTGCCAGCAGCCAGTTGGACAGGGGAGTATCGGGGGCCAACGTCCTGACTTTC. Protein: CASSQLDRGVSGANVLTF.

The CDR3 DNA sequence: TGTGCCAGCGGCCTTGCACTAGATACGCAGTATTTT. Its protein is CASGLALDTQYF. The chain has TRBV27 and TRBJ2-3; D is undetermined. Trimming took 8 bases from V and 5 from J, leaving 11 bases between them. The CDR3 totals 12 residues. Germline values: CDR1 MNHEY, CDR2 SMNVEV (reference sequence).

The V call is TRBV27, the J call TRBJ1-5; possible D gene TRBD1, 5 bases. Trimming took off 2 bases at V and 7 bases at J, with 15 bases between the two ends. CDR3 size: 15 residues. Germline V CDR1 and CDR2: MNHEY, SMNVEV (reference sequence). This CDR3 is CASSLMRGARQPQHF. The CDR3 bases are TGTGCCAGCAGTTTAATGAGGGGAGCGAGACAGCCCCAGCATTTT.

By sample fraction, this clone is hyperexpanded. The J gene is TRBJ1-2, the V gene TRBV12-2. TRBV12-2 is deemed a pseudogene. The length of the CDR3 is 12 residues. This CDR3 reads CASRINRSGYTF. The CDR3 nucleotides are TGTGCAAGTCGAATTAATAGGAGTGGCTACACCTTC.

This chain joins TRBV14 and TRBJ2-7; weak D call: TRBD2 (6 bases). V was trimmed by 4 bases and J by 3 bases, leaving 13 bases between them. This CDR3 is 14 amino acids long. Per the germline V gene, CDR1 is SGHDN and CDR2 is FVKESK. In nucleotides, the CDR3 is TGTGCCAGCAGCCCTCGGGACTGGAGCTACGAGCAGTACTTC. Its translation: CASSPRDWSYEQYF.

The rearrangement joins TRBV5-1 to TRBJ1-1; D possibly corresponds to TRBD1 (6 bases). The ends were cut back, 0 bases at V and 0 bases at J, with 9 bases in the middle. CDR1 SGHRS and CDR2 YFSETQ come from the germline V gene. This CDR3 is built from 15 residues. CDR3 amino acids: CASSLDRVLNTEAFF. The CDR3 nucleotides read TGCGCCAGCAGCTTGGACAGGGTTCTGAACACTGAAGCTTTCTTT.

This sequence joins TRBV28 and TRBJ2-3; D uncertain. The V gene lost 3 bases and the J gene lost 2 bases, with 9 bases spanning the gap. This CDR3 has 14 amino acids. Germline CDR1 MDHEN, CDR2 SYDVKM. The CDR3 region is CASSFQFTTDTQYF. The CDR3 DNA is TGTGCCAGCAGTTTTCAATTCACCACAGATACGCAGTATTTT.

The sample holds a few counts of this clone. The V and J genes are TRBV28 and TRBJ2-7; 9 bases line up with TRBD1. V was clipped by 5 bases and J by 4 bases; unmatched bases: 15. This CDR3 is built from 17 residues. In germline, CDR1 is MDHEN, CDR2 SYDVKM. CDR3 nucleotides: TGTGCCAGCAGTACTTCCCCGGACAGGGGCGGTTTGTACGAGCAGTACTTC. It encodes CASSTSPDRGGLYEQYF.

The gene calls are TRBV28 and TRBJ2-7; D may match TRBD1 or TRBD2 (5 bases each). Trimming cost V 5 bases and J 3 bases, with 8 bases left between them. Germline CDR1 MDHEN, CDR2 SYDVKM. The CDR3 has 12 residues. CDR3: CASSGGVYEQYF. The CDR3 DNA follows: TGTGCCAGCAGTGGGGGTGTCTACGAGCAGTACTTC.

The chain is built from TRBV2 and TRBJ2-7; TRBD2 aligns across 9 bases. V lost 1 base to trimming and J lost 2 bases; unmatched junction nucleotides: 9. Looked up from germline, CDR1 is SNHLY and CDR2 is FYNNEI. The CDR3 covers 17 residues. CDR3 nucleotides: TGTGCCAGCAGTGAAGGAGGAGTAGCGGGAGTAGCCTACGAGCAGTACTTC. This gives the protein CASSEGGVAGVAYEQYF. Variable domain in full (rest from reference TRBV2 and TRBJ2-7): EPEVTQTPSHQVTQMGQEVILRCVPISNHLYFYWYRQILGQKVEFLVSFYNNEISEKSEIFDDQFSVERPDGSNFTLKIRSTKLEDSAMYFCASSEGGVAGVAYEQYFGPGTRLTVT.

This clone was counted once. This chain links TRBV19 with TRBJ1-1; TRBD1 agrees at 7 bases. This CDR3 spans 15 amino acids. The trim removed 4 bases at V and 2 bases at J, leaving 7 bases unmatched. Looked up from germline, CDR1 is LNHDA and CDR2 is SQIVND (reference sequence). The CDR3 DNA sequence: TGTGCCAGTAGTACGGGACAGTTGCAAAACACTGAAGCTTTCTTT. Translating gives CASSTGQLQNTEAFF. Full variable domain (remainder filled in from reference TRBV19 and TRBJ1-1): DGGITQSPKYLFRKEGQNVTLSCEQNLNHDAMYWYRQDPGQGLRLIYYSQIVNDFQKGDIAEGYSVSREKKESFPLTVTSAQKNPTAFYLCASSTGQLQNTEAFFGQGTRLTVV.